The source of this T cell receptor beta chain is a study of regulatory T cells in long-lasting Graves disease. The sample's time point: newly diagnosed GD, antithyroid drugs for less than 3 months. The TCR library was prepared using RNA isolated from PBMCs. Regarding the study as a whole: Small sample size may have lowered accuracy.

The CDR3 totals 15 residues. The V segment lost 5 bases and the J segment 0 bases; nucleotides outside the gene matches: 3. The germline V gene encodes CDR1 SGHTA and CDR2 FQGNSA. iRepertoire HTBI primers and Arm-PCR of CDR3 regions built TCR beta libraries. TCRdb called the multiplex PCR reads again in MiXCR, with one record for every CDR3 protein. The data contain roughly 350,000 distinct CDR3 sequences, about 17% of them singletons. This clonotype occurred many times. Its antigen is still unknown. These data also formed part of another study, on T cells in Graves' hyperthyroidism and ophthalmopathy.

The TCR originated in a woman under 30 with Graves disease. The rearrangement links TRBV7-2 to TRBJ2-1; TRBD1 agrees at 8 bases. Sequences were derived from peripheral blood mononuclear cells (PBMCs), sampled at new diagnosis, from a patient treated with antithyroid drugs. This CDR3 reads CASSRGQGSYNEQFF. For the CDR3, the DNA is TGTGCCAGCAGCCGCGGACAGGGCTCCTACAATGAGCAGTTCTTC.